A single sample is the source of the 2 T cell receptor beta chains below, sequenced in a study of T-cell reconstitution after alpha-beta-depleted transplantation in children (dated by TCRdb to 2016 to 2017). Libraries were prepared through PCR. The sequencing machine was an Illumina HiSeq 2500. To normalize quantification of the TCRbeta repertoire, the TCR libraries were built with molecular barcoding that relied on unique molecular identifiers. TCRdb reanalyzed the raw reads on its own, using fastp at Q25 for trimming and MiXCR for clone calling, and kept in-frame beta chains. Each entry is one CDR3 protein sequence, shown with its most common DNA and genes. Recorded for this sample are about 980,000 distinct CDR3 sequences; about 29% of them occurred a single time. The ten biggest clones cover over 25% of the sample. Sample treatment or condition, as interpreted from the label and publication: allogeneic hematopoietic cell transplantation with graft depleted of TCRalphabeta T cells and CD19 B cells.

The source was PBMCs, mostly from graft donor cells, collected 360 days after TCRalphabeta/CD19-depleted stem cell transplant. The receptors were sampled from a boy under two years old who had a stem cell transplant for SCID, so the T cells may come from the graft donor.

J is TRBJ2-7 and V is TRBV12-3 or TRBV12-4; TRBD2 matches at 10 bases. The CDR3 length is 14 residues. V shed 5 bases, J shed 3 bases, and the junction held 4 bases outside the gene matches. The CDR3 spells CASSKRGGDYEQYF. The CDR3 DNA follows: TGTGCCAGCAGTAAGCGGGGGGGTGACTACGAGCAGTACTTC.

This sequence joins TRBV10-2 and TRBJ1-1; D is undetermined. Trimming left V 3 bases short and J 1 base short, with 9 bases between. Germline V gives CDR1 WSHSY, CDR2 SAAADI. This CDR3 region has 14 residues. CDR3 sequence reads: CASSDGRPNTEAFF. The DNA of the CDR3 is TGCGCCAGCAGTGATGGCAGGCCGAACACTGAAGCTTTCTTT.